What follows describes a single T cell receptor beta chain. Profiled with immunoSEQ multiplex PCR; TCRdb holds only in-frame clones, not every one. The table includes 150,000 to 200,000 clones, 80% to 90% detected once. The sample comes from a study of blood T cell repertoires in COVID-19. CDR1 and CDR2 from the germline V gene are KGHSH and LQKENI. The CDR3 loop spans 16 amino acids. Trimming removed 3 bases from V and 0 bases from J; junction bases left unmatched: 6. Specimen: peripheral blood. This TCR came from a woman in her seventies with COVID-19, enrolled during active disease. This chain joins TRBV18 and TRBJ2-3; 7 nucleotides match TRBD2. The CDR3 loop is CASSPLSGASTDTQYF. The CDR3 DNA sequence: TGTGCCAGCTCACCTCTCAGCGGGGCTAGCACAGATACGCAGTATTTT.